One sample yielded the 26 T cell receptor beta chains listed below, sequenced in a study of T cells in Graves' hyperthyroidism and ophthalmopathy. Amplified TCR beta CDR3 regions derived from RNA transcripts. HTBI primers drove first-round RT-PCR of the TCR CDR3. From the multiplex PCR reads, TCRdb called clonotypes with MiXCR, one entry per CDR3 protein. The table shows some 800,000 distinct CDR3 sequences, with 38% occurring only once. The material sequenced was blood. Source of these receptors: a man younger than 35 with Graves' hyperthyroidism.

The chain links TRBV5-6 to TRBJ1-5; D perhaps matches TRBD1 (6 bases). Trimming pared 1 base from V and 2 bases from J, leaving 13 bases between. Germline assignment: CDR1 SGHDT and CDR2 YYEEEE. The CDR3 runs 16 residues. DNA for the CDR3: TGTGCCAGCAGCTTGTGGGGTCCAGGGGGCAATCAGCCCCAGCATTTT. It specifies CASSLWGPGGNQPQHF.

This clonotype was seen a few times. The V call is TRBV7-2, the J call TRBJ2-2; 7 nucleotides align to TRBD1. Looked up from germline, CDR1 is SGHTA and CDR2 is FQGNSA. The CDR3 covers 15 residues. The V and J ends lost 4 bases and 5 bases, in that order; junction bases with no gene match: 7. CDR3 sequence: CASSSKGQPTGELFF. CDR3 nucleotide sequence: TGTGCCAGCAGCTCCAAGGGACAGCCTACCGGGGAGCTGTTTTTT.

In its sample, this clonotype was seen many times. This chain uses TRBV24-1 with TRBJ2-7; D call uncertain. The CDR3 totals 15 residues. V lost 0 bases to trimming and J lost 5 bases, with 13 bases between them. Germline V gives CDR1 KGHDR, CDR2 SFDVKD. The DNA for the CDR3 is TGTGCCACCAGTGATTTGACGGATAGTAGGCACGAGCAGTACTTC. It codes for CATSDLTDSRHEQYF.

There are many counts of this clonotype. The chain joins TRBV20-1 to TRBJ1-6; D may be TRBD1 (5 bases). Germline loops: CDR1 DFQATT, CDR2 SNEGSKA (reference sequence). Trimming took 0 bases from V and 10 from J, leaving 13 bases between them. This CDR3 is 14 amino acids long. The CDR3 here is CSARDQGFGSPLHF. The CDR3 nucleotides are TGCAGTGCTAGAGATCAGGGTTTTGGGTCACCCCTCCACTTT.

This clonotype was counted a few times. The chain has TRBV7-9 and TRBJ1-4, with TRBD1 matching over 12 bases. Trimming removed 8 bases from V and 3 bases from J; junction bases left unmatched: 4. The CDR3 covers 15 residues. Per germline, CDR1 SEHNR and CDR2 FQNEAQ (reference sequence). This CDR3 reads CASSGQGAPNEKLFF. CDR3 nucleotide sequence: TGTGCCAGCTCGGGACAGGGGGCGCCTAATGAAAAACTGTTTTTT.

In this sample, this clonotype turned up many times. V and J are TRBV7-9 and TRBJ2-2; D remains ambiguous. Germline lookup yields CDR1 SEHNR and CDR2 FQNEAQ (reference sequence). The CDR3 is 10 amino acids. The ends were cut back, 7 bases at V and 9 bases at J, with 6 bases in the middle. CDR3 amino acids: CASTGRELFF. Written as DNA, the CDR3 is TGTGCCAGCACGGGCAGGGAGCTGTTTTTT.

The V call is TRBV6-2 or TRBV6-3, the J call TRBJ1-2; D ambiguous. V lost 11 bases to trimming and J lost 5 bases, with 18 bases between them. This CDR3 spans 13 amino acids. Germline V gene sequence: CDR1 MNHEY, CDR2 SVGEGT. The CDR3, as DNA: TGTGCCGGAGATCCACAGTATCGTTATGGCTACACCTTC. Its translation is CAGDPQYRYGYTF.

The table lists this clonotype with many counts. V usage is TRBV29-1 and J usage is TRBJ2-7, with TRBD2 as a possible D gene (6 bases). Deletions cut 4 bases from V and 3 bases from J, with 25 bases between. The CDR3 has 17 amino acids. The germline V gene encodes CDR1 SQVTM and CDR2 ANQGSEA. CDR3 sequence (DNA): TGCAGCGTTGGGGGAGGCCAGGGATCAACCAAATTCTACGAGCAGTACTTC. It yields the protein CSVGGGQGSTKFYEQYF.

This clonotype was counted ten times or more. The V and J genes are TRBV15 and TRBJ1-3; D gene uncertain. CDR3 length: 14 residues. With 1 base removed from V and 2 bases from J, the gap between germline ends came to 6 bases. Germline V CDR1 and CDR2: LNHNV, YYDKDF (reference sequence). DNA of the CDR3: TGTGCCACCAGCAGAGGCCAACCTGGAAACACCATATATTTT. Amino acid sequence: CATSRGQPGNTIYF. The variable domain in full, completed from reference TRBV15 and TRBJ1-3, reads DAMVIQNPRYQVTQFGKPVTLSCSQTLNHNVMYWYQQKSSQAPKLLFHYYDKDFNNEADTPDNFQSRRPNTSFCFLDIRSPGLGDTAMYLCATSRGQPGNTIYFGEGSWLTVV.

Many counts were recorded for this clonotype. This rearrangement joins TRBV19 to TRBJ1-3, with D unclear. CDR1 and CDR2 from the germline V gene are LNHDA and SQIVND (reference sequence). The CDR3 consists of 14 residues. Trimming cost V 5 bases and J 0 bases, with 8 bases left between them. The CDR3 coding sequence is TGTGCCAGTAGTGCGACGGGCTCTGGAAACACCATATATTTT. Protein sequence: CASSATGSGNTIYF.

Ten or more counts support this clonotype. This chain connects TRBV5-4 to TRBJ1-6; 7 bases line up with TRBD1. The trim removed 5 bases at V and 10 bases at J, leaving 6 bases unmatched. This CDR3 comprises 13 residues. Germline assignment: CDR1 SGHNT and CDR2 YYREEE (reference sequence). The CDR3 region is CASRTGEGSPLHF. The CDR3 nucleotides read TGTGCCAGCAGAACAGGGGAAGGATCACCCCTCCACTTT.

There are many counts of this clonotype. The chain joins TRBV4-3 to TRBJ2-7; D not resolved. The CDR3 is 14 amino acids. Germline loops: CDR1 LGHNA, CDR2 YSLEER. The V end lost 0 bases, the J end lost 1 base, and 7 bases lay between the germline ends. CDR3 region: CASSQERASYEQYF. The CDR3 coding sequence is TGCGCCAGCAGCCAAGAACGGGCGTCCTACGAGCAGTACTTC.

The table lists this clonotype with many counts. The genes are TRBV5-1 and TRBJ1-2; D not resolved. The CDR3 is 13 amino acids. Germline CDR1 reads SGHRS; CDR2 reads YFSETQ. V was trimmed by 0 bases and J by 4 bases, leaving 7 bases between them. The CDR3 region has the DNA TGCGCCAGCAGCTTGGACGGCAGCTATGGCTACACCTTC. It yields the protein CASSLDGSYGYTF. Full variable domain (remainder filled in from reference TRBV5-1 and TRBJ1-2): KAGVTQTPRYLIKTRGQQVTLSCSPISGHRSVSWYQQTPGQGLQFLFEYFSETQRNKGNFPGRFSGRQFSNSRSEMNVSTLELGDSALYLCASSLDGSYGYTFGSGTRLTVV.

This clonotype appeared a few times. One end of the junction does not line up with germline, which may come from a read error. V and J are TRBV19 and TRBJ1-2; 8 bases fit TRBD1. Germline-derived CDR1 and CDR2 are LNHDA and SQIVND (reference sequence). CDR3 length: 17 amino acids. The CDR3 coding sequence is TGTGCCAGTAGTATAGAGGGACAGGCCCTACCTCACTATGGCTACGCCTTC. Protein product: CASSIEGQALPHYGYAF.

This clonotype was detected a few times. The chain combines TRBV7-3 with TRBJ2-7; possibly TRBD1 for D (6 bases). Germline V CDR1 and CDR2: SGHTA, FQGTGA. V was pared by 5 bases and J by 4 bases, with 12 bases between. CDR3 length: 13 residues. CDR3 nucleotide sequence: TGTGCCAGCAGCCGTATACAGGGATACGAGCAGTACTTC. Amino acids: CASSRIQGYEQYF. The full variable domain, completed using reference TRBV7-3 and TRBJ2-7, is GAGVSQTPSNKVTEKGKYVELRCDPISGHTALYWYRQSLGQGPEFLIYFQGTGAADDSGLPNDRFFAVRPEGSVSTLKIQRTERGDSAVYLCASSRIQGYEQYFGPGTRLTVT.

In its sample, this clonotype was seen a few times. The V call is TRBV6-6, the J call TRBJ1-2; D not certain. Between the trimmed V and J ends, which lost 7 bases and 2 bases, there was a span of 11 bases. This CDR3 is 13 amino acids long. Germline V gene lookup returns CDR1 MNHNY and CDR2 SVGAGI (reference sequence). The chain's CDR3 is CASNNGRNYGYTF. Here the CDR3 DNA reads TGTGCCAGCAATAACGGGAGGAACTATGGCTACACCTTC.

This clonotype was detected a few times. CDR3 coding DNA: TGTGCCAGCAGCTTCGGGACAGGGACCGAGGAGCAGTACTTC. Its translation is CASSFGTGTEEQYF. The chain has TRBV7-9 and TRBJ2-7; 9 nucleotides agree with TRBD1. Germline values: CDR1 SEHNR, CDR2 FQNEAQ (reference sequence). CDR3 length: 14 amino acids. V was pared by 3 bases and J by 7 bases, with 7 bases of the junction left unmatched.

A single count supports this clonotype. The rearrangement links TRBV29-1 to TRBJ2-5; 10 bases are a match to TRBD1. The V gene end was trimmed by 5 bases and the J gene end by 6 bases; junction bases not matched to a gene: 6. The CDR3 covers 13 residues. CDR1 and CDR2 (germline): SQVTM, ANQGSEA. The CDR3 sequence is CSVMGQGKQTQYF. CDR3 in DNA: TGCAGCGTTATGGGACAGGGGAAGCAGACCCAGTACTTC.

This clonotype was picked up a small number of times. The chain recombines TRBV20-1 with TRBJ2-7, with 13 bases fitting TRBD2. V was pared by 2 bases and J by 3 bases, with 4 bases of the junction left unmatched. This CDR3 has 15 residues. CDR1 and CDR2 from the germline V gene are DFQATT and SNEGSKA (reference sequence). This CDR3 is CSARRTSGGFYEQYF. CDR3 DNA sequence: TGCAGTGCTAGACGGACTAGCGGGGGATTCTACGAGCAGTACTTC.

A few counts support this clonotype. The genes are TRBV5-1 and TRBJ1-1; 8 bases are shared with TRBD1. The CDR3 length is 16 residues. The V gene end was trimmed by 3 bases and the J gene end by 0 bases; junction bases not matched to a gene: 7. CDR1 is SGHRS, CDR2 YFSETQ, per germline. Written as DNA, the CDR3 is TGCGCCAGCAGCTCTTCTCCGGGACAGGTGAACACTGAAGCTTTCTTT. Translating it yields CASSSSPGQVNTEAFF.

This clonotype was counted ten times or more. The chain links TRBV15 to TRBJ1-1, with D unresolved. Germline-derived CDR1 and CDR2 are LNHNV and YYDKDF (reference sequence). The V and J ends lost 0 bases and 1 base respectively, with 9 bases between them. The CDR3 covers 15 residues. CDR3 sequence (DNA): TGTGCCACCAGCAGAGATCCGAACGGGAACACTGAAGCTTTCTTT. It specifies CATSRDPNGNTEAFF. The entire variable domain, with the rest obtained from reference TRBV15 and TRBJ1-1, is as follows: DAMVIQNPRYQVTQFGKPVTLSCSQTLNHNVMYWYQQKSSQAPKLLFHYYDKDFNNEADTPDNFQSRRPNTSFCFLDIRSPGLGDTAMYLCATSRDPNGNTEAFFGQGTRLTVV.

In its sample, this clonotype was seen many times. The chain joins TRBV7-9 to TRBJ2-7; 7 positions agree with TRBD1. Germline assignment: CDR1 SEHNR and CDR2 FQNEAQ (reference sequence). This CDR3 contains 13 residues. After removal of 6 bases from V and 3 bases from J, the junction contained 5 bases not matched to a gene. The CDR3 sequence: CASSGDRSYEQYF. Written as DNA, the CDR3 is TGTGCCAGCAGTGGGGACAGAAGCTACGAGCAGTACTTC.

This clonotype has at least ten counts. The chain has TRBV20-1 and TRBJ2-2; D may be TRBD1 or TRBD2 (5 bases each). The V end lost 0 bases, the J end lost 5 bases, and 16 bases lay between the germline ends. Germline V gives CDR1 DFQATT, CDR2 SNEGSKA (reference sequence). The length of the CDR3 is 16 residues. CDR3 in DNA: TGCAGTGCTAGAGAACCGGGGCTAGGAACGACCGGGGAGCTGTTTTTT. Protein product: CSAREPGLGTTGELFF.

This clonotype has a count of ten or more. The V and J genes are TRBV29-1 and TRBJ1-1; D remains ambiguous. CDR3 length: 11 residues. Per germline, CDR1 SQVTM and CDR2 ANQGSEA. The germline V and J ends were trimmed by 5 bases and 6 bases, with 10 bases remaining between them. The CDR3: CSVLRFAEAFF. Written as DNA, the CDR3 is TGCAGCGTTCTTAGGTTCGCTGAAGCTTTCTTT.

This clonotype was detected ten times or more. V usage is TRBV14 and J usage is TRBJ2-7; 9 bases are a match to TRBD1. The trim removed 0 bases at V and 7 bases at J, leaving 4 bases unmatched. Germline V lookup: CDR1 SGHDN, CDR2 FVKESK. This CDR3 region has 14 residues. This chain's CDR3 is CASSQDGTGREQYF. The CDR3 DNA reads as TGTGCCAGCAGCCAAGATGGGACAGGGAGGGAGCAGTACTTC.

In its sample, this clonotype was seen a few times. The chain links TRBV19 to TRBJ2-2; 7 bases line up with TRBD1. Trimming took 4 bases from V and 5 from J; bases not matched to a gene: 7. Germline V gene sequence: CDR1 LNHDA, CDR2 SQIVND (reference sequence). The CDR3 length is 15 residues. DNA for the CDR3: TGTGCCAGTAGTACGTACAGGGGTAGAACCGGGGAGCTGTTTTTT. Its translation is CASSTYRGRTGELFF. Full variable domain (outside the CDR3, taken from reference TRBV19 and TRBJ2-2): DGGITQSPKYLFRKEGQNVTLSCEQNLNHDAMYWYRQDPGQGLRLIYYSQIVNDFQKGDIAEGYSVSREKKESFPLTVTSAQKNPTAFYLCASSTYRGRTGELFFGEGSRLTVL.